The 26 T cell receptor beta chains listed next were all sequenced from one sample in a study of cytomegalovirus exposure and HLA in healthy donors. PCR primers comprised 60 Vbeta and 13 Jbeta primers. The method was immunoSEQ multiplex PCR; TCRdb's version includes in-frame clones alone and lacks a portion of them. The sample shows about 190,000 clones, about four fifths of them seen only once. The sequencing sample was made of PBMCs. All receptors come from a man aged 25-45 years in good health and CMV-seropositive.

The chain uses TRBV30 and TRBJ2-7, with 11 positions matching TRBD1. The trim removed 5 bases at V and 3 bases at J, leaving 3 bases unmatched. The CDR3 is 13 residues long. Germline lookup yields CDR1 GTSNPN and CDR2 SVGIG (reference sequence). CDR3 in DNA: TGTGCCTGGGCTGGGACAGGGGGCTACGAGCAGTACTTC. This translates into CAWAGTGGYEQYF.

The V and J genes are TRBV7-8 and TRBJ2-2; 10 bases fit TRBD2. V dropped 4 bases and J dropped 4; count of bases not matched to a gene: 6. The CDR3 sequence is 16 residues long. The germline V gene encodes CDR1 SGHVS and CDR2 FQNEAQ. This CDR3 reads CASSWQREGGTGELFF. The CDR3 nucleotides read TGTGCCAGCAGCTGGCAGCGGGAGGGCGGCACCGGGGAGCTGTTTTTT.

This clone appeared once. The same CDR3 is also encoded by other DNA sequences in this sample. The chain joins TRBV30 to TRBJ1-2; no clear D gene. Germline V CDR1 and CDR2: GTSNPN, SVGIG (reference sequence). The CDR3 has 11 amino acids. V lost 1 base to trimming and J lost 4 bases, with 4 bases between them. Written as DNA, the CDR3 is TGTGCCTGGAGTGGAGGCTATGGCTACACCTTC. It translates to CAWSGGYGYTF.

The chain uses TRBV9 and TRBJ1-1; D ambiguous. CDR1 and CDR2 (germline): SGDLS, YYNGEE. The CDR3 is made up of 14 amino acids. V lost 0 bases to trimming and J lost 1 base, with 7 bases between them. The CDR3 region has the DNA TGTGCCAGCAGCGTAGGTGACTCGAACACTGAAGCTTTCTTT. Its translation: CASSVGDSNTEAFF.

This clone was detected once. The J gene is TRBJ2-5, the V gene TRBV2; the match to TRBD1 covers 8 bases. CDR1 and CDR2 (germline): SNHLY, FYNNEI. With 1 base clipped from V and 4 bases from J, the junction kept 11 bases outside the gene matches. The CDR3 sequence is 17 residues long. The CDR3 protein is CASSEEKGAGGGETQYF. The CDR3 coding sequence is TGTGCCAGCAGTGAAGAGAAGGGGGCAGGGGGCGGAGAGACCCAGTACTTC.

This clone was counted between two and nine times. The rearrangement uses TRBV9 and TRBJ2-5; TRBD2 matches at 10 bases. J gave up 4 bases and V 0 bases, and 12 bases lay outside the gene matches. Looked up from germline, CDR1 is SGDLS and CDR2 is YYNGEE. The CDR3 covers 18 residues. CDR3: CASSVAQSGGAGRETQYF. The CDR3 DNA sequence: TGTGCCAGCAGCGTAGCCCAAAGCGGGGGGGCCGGAAGAGAGACCCAGTACTTC.

In its sample, this clone was seen once. The chain combines TRBV29-1 with TRBJ1-2; D not resolved. The CDR3 sequence is 13 residues long. The germline V and J ends were trimmed by 3 bases and 2 bases, with 10 bases remaining between them. CDR1 is SQVTM, CDR2 ANQGSEA, per germline. The CDR3 reads CSVESGRNYGYTF. The CDR3 nucleotides read TGCAGCGTTGAGTCTGGGAGAAACTATGGCTACACCTTC.

This sequence joins TRBV5-1 and TRBJ1-1; the D gene is possibly TRBD1 (5 bases). Germline-derived CDR1 and CDR2 are SGHRS and YFSETQ. There are 13 residues in the CDR3. V was cut by 1 base and J by 1 base, with 5 bases left in between. The CDR3 nucleotides read TGCGCCAGCAGCTTGCAGGGGAACACTGAAGCTTTCTTT. Its protein product is CASSLQGNTEAFF.

This clone was found a few times. The J gene is TRBJ1-1, the V gene TRBV10-3; the match to TRBD1 covers 8 bases. Germline trimming cut 4 bases from V and 0 bases from J; bases unmatched to any gene: 1. From germline, CDR1 is ENHRY and CDR2 SYGVKD. There are 14 residues in the CDR3. CDR3 sequence: CAISGGQVNTEAFF. DNA for the CDR3: TGTGCCATCAGTGGGGGACAGGTGAACACTGAAGCTTTCTTT.

The chain employs TRBV18 and TRBJ1-1; no clear D gene. In germline, CDR1 is KGHSH, CDR2 LQKENI. V lost 1 base and J 3 bases, leaving 9 bases between the germline ends. The CDR3 runs 14 residues. CDR3 sequence (DNA): TGTGCCAGCTCACCACGACGCGGGGACACTGAAGCTTTCTTT. Translating it yields CASSPRRGDTEAFF.

This chain uses TRBV11-2 with TRBJ2-3, with D possibly TRBD1 on 6 matching bases. The CDR3 has 15 residues. Trimming took 5 bases from V and 1 from J, leaving 13 bases between them. Germline CDR1 is SGHAT and CDR2 is FQNNGV. CDR3 protein: CASSSPGQRTDTQYF. The CDR3 DNA reads TGTGCCAGCAGCAGTCCGGGACAACGCACAGATACGCAGTATTTT.

The chain carries TRBV2 and TRBJ2-2, with 7 bases identical to TRBD1. V gave up 8 bases and J gave up 0 bases; unmatched junction bases: 6. Germline CDR1 is SNHLY and CDR2 is FYNNEI. The CDR3 is 15 amino acids. The CDR3: CASPRDSSNTGELFF. The CDR3 nucleotides read TGTGCCAGCCCCCGGGACAGCTCGAACACCGGGGAGCTGTTTTTT.

V and J are TRBV5-1 and TRBJ2-7; TRBD1 matches at 9 bases. The germline gives CDR1 SGHRS, CDR2 YFSETQ. The CDR3 is 14 residues long. The J segment lost 3 bases and the V segment lost 4 bases, leaving 5 bases of the junction unmatched. The CDR3 nucleotides are TGCGCCAGCAGCCCGGGGACAGGGAACTACGAGCAGTACTTC. Amino acids: CASSPGTGNYEQYF.

The chain has TRBV9 and TRBJ1-4, with D unclear. The length of the CDR3 is 15 residues. Trimming took 4 bases from V and 0 from J, leaving 10 bases between them. Germline-derived CDR1 and CDR2 are SGDLS and YYNGEE. The CDR3 sequence: CASSSGMATNEKLFF. Here the CDR3 DNA reads TGTGCCAGCAGCTCGGGGATGGCAACTAATGAAAAACTGTTTTTT.

The chain has TRBV4-2 and TRBJ1-5, with D possibly TRBD1 on 5 matching bases. The V end lost 0 bases, the J end lost 7 bases, and 16 bases lay between the germline ends. Per the germline V gene, CDR1 is LGHNA and CDR2 is YNFKEQ. The CDR3 loop spans 16 amino acids. CDR3 residues: CASSQEKGGANQPQHF. CDR3 nucleotides: TGTGCCAGCAGCCAAGAGAAAGGAGGGGCAAACCAGCCCCAGCATTTT.

This clone came up once. The chain employs TRBV7-9 and TRBJ2-7; D remains unclear. This CDR3 is 13 amino acids long. Germline V gene lookup returns CDR1 SEHNR and CDR2 FQNEAQ (reference sequence). Trimming pared 3 bases from V and 1 base from J, leaving 7 bases between. The CDR3 DNA reads as TGTGCCAGCAGCTTTCTGGCATCCTACGAGCAGTACTTC. Amino acid sequence: CASSFLASYEQYF.

This clone has just one count. This rearrangement joins TRBV7-3 to TRBJ2-5, with D maybe TRBD2 (6 bases). CDR1 SGHTA and CDR2 FQGTGA come from the germline V gene. V was pared by 4 bases and J by 1 base, with 13 bases between. This CDR3 comprises 15 residues. The CDR3 region has the DNA TGTGCCAGCAGCTCCAACCCCGGGGGCCAAGAGACCCAGTACTTC. It specifies CASSSNPGGQETQYF.

This clone was detected only a few times. V and J are TRBV19 and TRBJ1-4, with D possibly being TRBD1 (6 bases). The CDR3 consists of 13 residues. V was pared by 5 bases and J by 7 bases, with 11 bases between. Germline values: CDR1 LNHDA, CDR2 SQIVND (reference sequence). The CDR3 spells CASSLQGSEKLFF. The CDR3 region has the DNA TGTGCCAGTAGTCTCCAGGGGAGTGAAAAACTGTTTTTT.

This chain links TRBV1 with TRBJ2-1; TRBD2 is taken as the D call from the table, unchecked against the DNA. TRBV1 is a pseudogene locus. The CDR3 totals 14 residues. CDR3 coding DNA: TGCACCAGCAGCCAAGATCTACCCTTGAATGAGCAGTTCTTC. As protein: CTSSQDLPLNEQFF.

The V and J genes are TRBV5-1 and TRBJ2-6; D is uncertain. Germline CDR1 is SGHRS and CDR2 is YFSETQ. Trimming stripped 2 bases from V and 0 bases from J, with 6 bases between. The CDR3 contains 15 residues. CDR3 amino acids: CASSLEVSGANVLTF. CDR3 in DNA: TGCGCCAGCAGCTTAGAGGTCTCTGGGGCCAACGTCCTGACTTTC. The full variable domain, completed using reference TRBV5-1 and TRBJ2-6, is KAGVTQTPRYLIKTRGQQVTLSCSPISGHRSVSWYQQTPGQGLQFLFEYFSETQRNKGNFPGRFSGRQFSNSRSEMNVSTLELGDSALYLCASSLEVSGANVLTFGAGSRLTVL.

The chain employs TRBV19 and TRBJ2-2, with D tentatively TRBD1 (5 bases). The germline V gene encodes CDR1 LNHDA and CDR2 SQIVND (reference sequence). V was shortened by 5 bases and J by 7 bases, with 11 bases between the two germline ends. The CDR3 contains 13 residues. CDR3 DNA sequence: TGTGCCAGTAGTGACGACAGAGACGGGGAGCTGTTTTTT. Translated, it gives CASSDDRDGELFF. The full variable domain, in which reference TRBV19 and TRBJ2-2 provide the parts outside the CDR3, is DGGITQSPKYLFRKEGQNVTLSCEQNLNHDAMYWYRQDPGQGLRLIYYSQIVNDFQKGDIAEGYSVSREKKESFPLTVTSAQKNPTAFYLCASSDDRDGELFFGEGSRLTVL.

The V and J genes are TRBV9 and TRBJ2-1; TRBD2 aligns across 8 bases. The germline gives CDR1 SGDLS, CDR2 YYNGEE. The trim removed 0 bases at V and 8 bases at J, leaving 7 bases unmatched. This CDR3 has 15 amino acids. CDR3 DNA: TGTGCCAGCAGCGTAGAGGACGGGGGGGCTGATGAGCAGTTCTTC. This sequence encodes CASSVEDGGADEQFF.

The chain is built from TRBV10-3 and TRBJ2-2; TRBD1 is a possible D gene (5 bases). In germline, CDR1 is ENHRY, CDR2 SYGVKD. Trimming removed 5 bases at V and 8 bases at J, with 18 bases between. The CDR3 is made up of 15 amino acids. The CDR3 DNA follows: TGTGCCATCAGTTCTCAGGGCCACACCCAAGGGGAGCTGTTTTTT. As protein: CAISSQGHTQGELFF.

This chain joins TRBV11-2 and TRBJ2-1; D possibly corresponds to TRBD2 (7 bases). This CDR3 is built from 17 residues. Germline V CDR1 and CDR2: SGHAT, FQNNGV. V lost 8 bases to trimming and J lost 2 bases, with 22 bases between them. CDR3 sequence (DNA): TGTGCCAGCCGACGGGGGCCCCAAGCGGGGCCCTACAATGAGCAGTTCTTC. It specifies CASRRGPQAGPYNEQFF.

This clone occurred once. The V call is TRBV7-2, the J call TRBJ2-6, with D possibly matching TRBD2 (5 bases). Looked up from germline, CDR1 is SGHTA and CDR2 is FQGNSA. The CDR3 contains 16 residues. With 1 base removed from V and 3 bases from J, the gap between germline ends came to 10 bases. The CDR3 is CASSLGFGGGANVLTF. CDR3 nucleotides: TGTGCCAGCAGCTTAGGTTTTGGAGGTGGGGCCAACGTCCTGACTTTC.

The chain couples TRBV29-1 to TRBJ1-2; TRBD1 is a possible D gene (6 bases). The CDR3 contains 13 residues. Germline V gives CDR1 SQVTM, CDR2 ANQGSEA. V lost 7 bases and J lost 7, with 19 bases in between. This CDR3 is CSAGVPTRGGYTF. CDR3 DNA: TGCAGCGCAGGGGTACCCACCAGGGGTGGCTACACCTTC.